This T cell receptor (beta chain) was captured by sequencing in a study of cytomegalovirus exposure and HLA in healthy donors. Comments on this clone: What it binds is not known.

Germline V gives CDR1 MNHNY, CDR2 SVGAGI (reference sequence). Deletions cut 4 bases from V and 6 bases from J, with 13 bases between. This CDR3 is built from 13 residues. PCR employed 60 Vbeta and 13 Jbeta primers. The repertoire was sequenced with immunoSEQ multiplex PCR; TCRdb's copy has only in-frame clones and lacks some. The sample lists 100,000 to 150,000 clones, over 60% occurring once. Notes on the study in general: Excluded: some indistinguishable V segments such as TRBV6-2 and TRBV6-3.

Each donor's status was that of a healthy bone marrow donor. The rearrangement joins TRBV6-6 to TRBJ2-7; TRBD2 is a possible D gene (6 bases). Specimen: PBMCs. The receptor's source is an older woman in good health and CMV-seronegative. CDR3 coding DNA: TGTGCCAGCAGTTTGGGCGGGAACTCCGAGCAGTACTTC. The encoded protein is CASSLGGNSEQYF.